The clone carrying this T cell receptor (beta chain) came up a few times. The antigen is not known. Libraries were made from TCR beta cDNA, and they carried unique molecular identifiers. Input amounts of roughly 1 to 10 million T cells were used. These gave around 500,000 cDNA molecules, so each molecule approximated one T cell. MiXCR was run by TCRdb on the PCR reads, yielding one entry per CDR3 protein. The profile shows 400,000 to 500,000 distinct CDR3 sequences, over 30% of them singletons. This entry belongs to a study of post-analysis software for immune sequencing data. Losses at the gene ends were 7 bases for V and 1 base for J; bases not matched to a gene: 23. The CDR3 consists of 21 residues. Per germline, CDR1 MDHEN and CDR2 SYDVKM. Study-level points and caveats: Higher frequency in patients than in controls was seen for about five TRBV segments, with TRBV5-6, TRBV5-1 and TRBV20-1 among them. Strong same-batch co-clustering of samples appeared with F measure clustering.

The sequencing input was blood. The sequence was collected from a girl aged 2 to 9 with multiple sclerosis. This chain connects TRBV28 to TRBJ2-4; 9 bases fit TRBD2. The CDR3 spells CASKDGEFGTSWGLAKNIQYF. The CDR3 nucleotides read TGTGCCAGCAAGGACGGAGAATTTGGGACTAGCTGGGGATTGGCCAAAAACATTCAGTACTTC.